This T cell receptor beta chain originates from a study of blood T cell repertoires in COVID-19. Overall study context: Whether acute or convalescent, the COVID-19 samples came from the United States, Italy and Spain. PBMCs, B-cell-depleted T cells, or T cells provided the cDNA or gDNA that made up the material.

As originally analysed: For nucleated cells, counts were estimated from reference gene primer amplification. TCRdb keeps only in-frame clones here, not all; method: immunoSEQ multiplex PCR. That table is the source of V, J and clone size, and D and trimming were worked out from the DNA. The sample includes around 270,000 clones, 75% to 90% seen only once; the top ten take approximately 0.84%. V was trimmed by 6 bases and J by 4 bases, leaving 24 bases between them. This CDR3 contains 18 residues. CDR1 and CDR2 from the germline V gene are SEHNR and FQNEAQ (reference sequence). The sample was peripheral blood. V usage is TRBV7-9 and J usage is TRBJ2-2; tentative D call: TRBD2 (6 bases). This TCR derives from a man aged 25 to 45 with acute or convalescent COVID-19. Here the CDR3 DNA reads TGTGCCAGCAGGGGGAGTCTGGGGGGACCCTCGGGCACCGGGGAGCTGTTTTTT. This codes for CASRGSLGGPSGTGELFF.